This record concerns one T cell receptor beta chain sequence. In the same sample, other DNA sequences code for this CDR3. Assay: immunoSEQ multiplex PCR; the TCRdb copy retains only in-frame clones and omits some. The profile shows over a million clones, roughly 74% of them singletons. The data were taken from a study of shared clonotypes between healthy human individuals. This CDR3 region has 14 residues. The germline gives CDR1 SGHRS, CDR2 YFSETQ. V lost 4 bases to trimming and J lost 3 bases, with 13 bases between them. The source is a man younger than 35 in good health. Some clones in this sample may be carry-over from other donors' samples. This chain links TRBV5-1 with TRBJ1-1, with D tentatively TRBD1 (5 bases). Sequenced sample: memory CD4+ T cells from PBMCs. As for subset: CD45RA-negative fraction. The CDR3, as DNA: TGCGCCAGCAGCGGTGGGACGGGTGACACTGAAGCTTTCTTT. Translated: CASSGGTGDTEAFF.